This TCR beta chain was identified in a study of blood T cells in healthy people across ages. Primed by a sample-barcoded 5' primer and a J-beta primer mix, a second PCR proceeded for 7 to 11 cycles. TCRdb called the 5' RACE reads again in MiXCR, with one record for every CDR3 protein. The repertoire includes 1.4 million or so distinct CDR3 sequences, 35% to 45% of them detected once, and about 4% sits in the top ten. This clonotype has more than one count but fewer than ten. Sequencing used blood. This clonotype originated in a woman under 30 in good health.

The CDR3 is CASSLGGGGKYEQYF. CDR3 nucleotides: TGTGCCAGCAGCTTAGGTGGCGGGGGAAAGTACGAGCAGTACTTC. This chain joins TRBV7-2 and TRBJ2-7; 7 bases fit TRBD2. After removal of 1 base from V and 4 bases from J, the junction contained 7 bases not matched to a gene. The CDR3 consists of 15 residues. In germline, CDR1 is SGHTA, CDR2 FQGNSA.